The present TCR beta chain was sequenced within a study of T cell clusters in autoimmune cytopenias. Study results and limitations: TRB repertoire shifts in secondary cytopenia and chronic lymphocytic leukemia mostly reflected lymphoma, not autoimmunity.

One tube held mixed TRB-A and TRB-B primer pools for touch-down PCR. TCRdb re-called the multiplex PCR reads and catalogs CDR3 proteins one per entry, DNA excluded. The table gives 650 to 850 distinct CDR3 sequences; the top ten clones make up 30% to 35% of it. Considering frequency, this clonotype is large (0.1 to 1%). Its target is unknown. Some 34,000 genome equivalents of blood DNA were amplified for TRB. This CDR3 contains 13 residues. This sample also appeared in a second study, on T cell repertoires in aging, cancer and after chemotherapy.

Sequencing input: peripheral blood. The J gene is TRBJ2-1, the V gene TRBV12-3 or TRBV12-4; as DNA is missing, the TRBD2 call by TCRdb cannot be tested. The source is a human donor with an autoimmune cytopenia or autoimmune hepatitis (not recorded which). This chain's CDR3 is CASSLGRSNEQFF.